The present entry profiles one TCR beta chain with its context. Antigen unknown. The sample originates from a study of vaccination effects on CD4 cells after COVID-19. For the study at large: Samples from a couple of convalescent patients were given 16 days and one week before vaccination.

The CDR3 extends over 14 amino acids. V dropped 7 bases and J dropped 6; count of bases not matched to a gene: 9. Germline CDR1 is SGHAT and CDR2 is FQNNGV. ViraFEST assay sequencing came after antigen-specific CD4+ T cells were expanded with viral peptide pools. CD4+ T cells were isolated after nine to ten days of culture. The person acquired a PCR-confirmed SARS-CoV-2 infection between March and December 2020. Every well got a few million PBMC, which were grown with around 11 IU/ml IL-2 and around 10 ug/ml peptides. Days 3 and 7 were when half the medium was replaced with IL-2 medium. Repertoires were generated with immunoSEQ multiplex PCR, while TCRdb's copy carries only in-frame clones and drops some. Of 20,000 to 30,000 clones in the sample, roughly 74% were seen once.

The sample in question was CD4+ T cells from PBMCs cultured with HCoV-NL63 spike peptides, obtained before COVID-19 vaccination. The chain couples TRBV11-2 to TRBJ1-2, with 9 bases lining up with TRBD1. This TCR was recovered from a human donor who had a prior SARS-CoV-2 infection. The CDR3 DNA reads as TGTGCCAGCACCGACAGGGGGATCCTACATGGCTACACCTTC. It codes for CASTDRGILHGYTF. The complete variable domain, with remaining parts taken from reference TRBV11-2 and TRBJ1-2, reads EAGVAQSPRYKIIEKRQSVAFWCNPISGHATLYWYQQILGQGPKLLIQFQNNGVVDDSQLPKDRFSAERLKGVDSTLKIQPAKLEDSAVYLCASTDRGILHGYTFGSGTRLTVV.